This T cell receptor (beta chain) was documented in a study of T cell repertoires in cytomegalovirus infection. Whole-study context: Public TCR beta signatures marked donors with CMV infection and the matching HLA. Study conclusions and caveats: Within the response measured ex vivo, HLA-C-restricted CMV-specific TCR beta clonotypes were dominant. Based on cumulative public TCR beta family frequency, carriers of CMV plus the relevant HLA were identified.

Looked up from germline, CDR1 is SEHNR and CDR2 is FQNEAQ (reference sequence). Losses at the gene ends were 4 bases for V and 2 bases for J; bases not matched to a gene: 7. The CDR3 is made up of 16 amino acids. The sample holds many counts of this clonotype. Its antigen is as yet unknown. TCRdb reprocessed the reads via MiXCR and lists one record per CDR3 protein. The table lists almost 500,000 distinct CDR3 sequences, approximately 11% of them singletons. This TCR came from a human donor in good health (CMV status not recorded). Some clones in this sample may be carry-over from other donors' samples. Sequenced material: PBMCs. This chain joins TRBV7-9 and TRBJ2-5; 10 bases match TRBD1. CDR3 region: CASSSRTGGGQETQYF. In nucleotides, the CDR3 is TGTGCCAGCAGCTCACGGACAGGGGGGGGACAAGAGACCCAGTACTTC.